The rows below give T cell receptor beta chains drawn from one sample of a study of blood T cell repertoires in COVID-19. Only in-frame clones appear in the TCRdb table, and some are missing; sequencing was by immunoSEQ multiplex PCR. The table includes roughly 45,000 clones, approximately 87% detected once. What was sequenced was peripheral blood. The receptors stem from a woman aged 55-69 years with acute or convalescent COVID-19. CDR3s include the opening cysteine and the closing phenylalanine or tryptophan. A D gene is named only where the DNA matches it firmly. Size is omitted from some rows. Given values are once, few, many or a class for expanded clones.

J gene | V gene | clone size | D gene | CDR3 DNA | CDR3 protein
TRBJ2-2 | TRBV6-4 | few | NA | TGTGCCAGCAGTGCCCTACTTTACACCGGGGAGCTGTTTTTT | CASSALLYTGELFF
TRBJ2-5 | TRBV19 | NA | TRBD1 | TGTGCCAGTAGTTGGACAGGGTCTGGGCCCCCTCAAGAGACCCAGTACTTC | CASSWTGSGPPQETQYF
TRBJ1-2 | TRBV18 | NA | NA | TGTGCCAGCTCACCGGGTACAGGGTCCTATGGCTACACCTTC | CASSPGTGSYGYTF
TRBJ2-3 | TRBV2 | NA | TRBD2 | TGTGCCAGCAGCTTCCGGGACTACAGCACAGATACGCAGTATTTT | CASSFRDYSTDTQYF
TRBJ1-2 | TRBV7-6 | few | NA | TGTGCCAGCAGCTCCGACACGTATGGCTACACCTTC | CASSSDTYGYTF
TRBJ1-4 | TRBV5-1 | NA | NA | TGCGCCAGCAGCTTGCAGGGTACCGCAACTAATGAAAAACTGTTTTTT | CASSLQGTATNEKLFF
TRBJ2-7 | TRBV3-1/TRBV3-2 | NA | NA | TGTGCCAGCAGCCAAGTGGGGGGGCAAGGCGAGCAGTACTTC | CASSQVGGQGEQYF
TRBJ2-3 | TRBV2 | once | TRBD2 | TGTGCCAGCAAAATGACTAGCGGCACAGATACGCAGTATTTT | CASKMTSGTDTQYF
TRBJ1-1 | TRBV5-1 | NA | NA | TGCGCCAGCAGTCATACACTGAACACTGAAGCTTTCTTT | CASSHTLNTEAFF
TRBJ2-2 | TRBV15 | NA | TRBD2 | TGTGCCACCAGCAGAGATAGTGGCGGGGGGGCCGGCGGGGAGCTGTTTTTT | CATSRDSGGGAGGELFF
TRBJ2-1 | TRBV5-1 | NA | TRBD1 | TGCGCCAGCAGCTCCTACTGGACAGGGGAGGGTAACAATGAGCAGTTCTTC | CASSSYWTGEGNNEQFF
TRBJ1-2 | TRBV19 | NA | NA | TGTGCCAGTAGTATGAAGGCAGGTTGGGCTGGCTACACCTTC | CASSMKAGWAGYTF
TRBJ2-2 | TRBV19 | NA | NA | TGTGCCAGTAGTATCCTAGCGAACACCGGGGAGCTGTTTTTT | CASSILANTGELFF
TRBJ2-3 | TRBV9 | NA | TRBD2 | TGTGCCAGCAGCGTCCCCAGCGGGAGCAGGGTCAATACGCAGTATTTT | CASSVPSGSRVNTQYF
TRBJ2-2 | TRBV27 | once | TRBD1 | TGTGCCAGCAGTTCGGACAGGGGGGACACCGGGGAGCTGTTTTTT | CASSSDRGDTGELFF
TRBJ2-4 | TRBV4-1 | NA | TRBD1 | TGCGCCAGCAGCCAATCATACGACAGGGGGGGCAAAAACATTCAGTACTTC | CASSQSYDRGGKNIQYF
TRBJ2-1 | TRBV9 | NA | TRBD1 | TGTGCCAGCAGCCCCTGGACAGGAAGGGGTGAGCAGTTCTTC | CASSPWTGRGEQFF